This T cell receptor beta chain comes out of a study of T cell changes during pregnancy in multiple sclerosis. TCRdb's table, derived via immunoSEQ multiplex PCR, lists solely in-frame clones and lacks some. The sample records 37,000 or so clones, approximately 91% being singletons. The CDR3 sequence is 16 residues long. Germline V gene sequence: CDR1 LNHDA, CDR2 SQIVND (reference sequence). V lost 6 bases to trimming and J lost 4 bases, with 18 bases between them. This clone came up once. The genes are TRBV19 and TRBJ2-2; weak D call: TRBD1 (6 bases). The receptor was derived from a female donor with multiple sclerosis, enrolled in a pregnancy study. This material consisted of CD4+ T cells from peripheral blood mononuclear cells, taken in the second trimester of pregnancy. CDR3 protein: CASSLQGAKLTGELFF. In nucleotides, the CDR3 is TGTGCCAGTAGCCTACAGGGCGCCAAACTCACCGGGGAGCTGTTTTTT. Based on the CDR3 plus reference TRBV19 and TRBJ2-2, the full variable domain is DGGITQSPKYLFRKEGQNVTLSCEQNLNHDAMYWYRQDPGQGLRLIYYSQIVNDFQKGDIAEGYSVSREKKESFPLTVTSAQKNPTAFYLCASSLQGAKLTGELFFGEGSRLTVL.